This entry describes one T cell receptor beta chain. The antigen is unknown. V lost 2 bases and J 1 base, leaving 12 bases between the germline ends. CDR1 is ENHRY and CDR2 is SYGVKD in the germline V gene. The length of the CDR3 is 15 residues. This sample was taken from a study of graft-versus-host responses after intestinal transplantation. Turning to the study itself: Transplantation in recipients was multivisceral, liver-intestinal, or isolated intestinal. General study points: When patients had graft-donor T cell macrochimerism, their allografts held high graft-versus-host to host-versus-graft clonal ratios. Recipient bone marrow held GvH clones, some seen earlier in ileum or blood. Declines in HvG clones occurring early post-transplant were associated with peak circulating GvH clone levels.

Sequencing was performed with immunoSEQ multiplex PCR; in TCRdb, only in-frame clones are kept and a portion is missing. This sample has about 97,000 clones, with roughly 90% found just once. This chain links TRBV10-3 with TRBJ2-7; perhaps TRBD2 as D (6 bases). The sequencing here drew on PBMCs, taken about 450 days after intestinal transplant. The receptor was derived from a human patient who received an intestinal transplant, so some T cells may come from the graft donor. The CDR3: CAISERGGSSYEQYF. As DNA, the CDR3 is TGTGCCATCAGTGAGCGTGGGGGGAGTTCCTACGAGCAGTACTTC.